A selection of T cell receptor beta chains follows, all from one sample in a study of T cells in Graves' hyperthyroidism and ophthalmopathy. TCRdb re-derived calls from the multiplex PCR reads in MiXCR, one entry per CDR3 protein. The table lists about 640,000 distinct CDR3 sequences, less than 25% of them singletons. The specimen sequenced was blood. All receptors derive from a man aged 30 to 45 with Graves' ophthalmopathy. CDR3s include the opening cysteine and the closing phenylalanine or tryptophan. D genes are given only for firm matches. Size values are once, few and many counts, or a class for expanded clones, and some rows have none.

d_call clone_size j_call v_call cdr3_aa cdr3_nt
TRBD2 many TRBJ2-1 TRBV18 CASSPSLLAGNNEQFF TGTGCCAGCTCACCATCGCTCCTAGCGGGAAACAATGAGCAGTTCTTC
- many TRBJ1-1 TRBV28 CASRIQHMNTEAFF TGTGCCAGCAGGATACAGCACATGAACACTGAAGCTTTCTTT
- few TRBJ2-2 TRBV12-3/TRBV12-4 CASSLGRVGTGELFF TGTGCCAGCAGTTTGGGCAGGGTTGGCACCGGGGAGCTGTTTTTT
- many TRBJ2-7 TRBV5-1 CASSLVASSYEQYF TGTGCCAGCAGCTTAGTCGCCAGCTCCTACGAGCAGTACTTC
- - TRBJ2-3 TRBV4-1 CASSPGVGRAYGTDTQYF TGCGCCAGCAGCCCCGGGGTGGGGCGGGCGTACGGCACAGATACGCAGTATTTT
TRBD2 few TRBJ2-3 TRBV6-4 CASSDSTSGGDTQYF TGTGCCAGCAGTGACTCTACTAGCGGGGGAGATACGCAGTATTTT
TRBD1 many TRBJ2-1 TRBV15 CATSRDMGDRAGNEQFF TGTGCCACCAGCAGAGATATGGGGGACAGGGCAGGCAATGAGCAGTTCTTC
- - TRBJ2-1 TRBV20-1 CSASRLDNEQFF TGCAGTGCTTCAAGACTAGATAATGAGCAGTTCTTC
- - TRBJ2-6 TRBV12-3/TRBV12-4 CASSFIGTLEANVLTF TGTGCCAGCAGTTTCATAGGAACCCTCGAGGCCAACGTCCTGACTTTC
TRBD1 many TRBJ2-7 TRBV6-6 CASSYSGGVDEQYF TGTGCCAGCAGTTACTCAGGGGGCGTCGACGAGCAGTACTTC
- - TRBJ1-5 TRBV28 CASSVEGTSNQPQHF TGTGCCAGCAGTGTGGAGGGGACGAGCAATCAGCCCCAGCATTTT
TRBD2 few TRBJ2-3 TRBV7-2 CASSLNWLAGSDTQYF TGTGCCAGCAGCTTAAATTGGCTAGCGGGATCAGATACGCAGTATTTT
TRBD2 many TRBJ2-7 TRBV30 CAWSGASGGPYEQYF TGTGCCTGGAGTGGTGCTAGCGGAGGACCCTACGAGCAGTACTTC
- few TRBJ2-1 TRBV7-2 CASSYRTHREQFF TGTGCCAGCAGCTACCGGACCCACCGTGAGCAGTTCTTC
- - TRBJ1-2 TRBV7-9 CASSYYPDRNYGYTF TGTGCCAGCAGCTACTACCCCGACAGGAACTATGGCTACACCTTC
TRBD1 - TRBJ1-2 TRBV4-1 CASSQEGDRVYGYTF TGCGCCAGCAGCCAAGAGGGGGACAGGGTCTATGGCTACACCTTC
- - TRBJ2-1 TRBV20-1 CSASYLNMARSNEQFF TGCAGTGCCAGCTACCTGAATATGGCACGGAGCAATGAGCAGTTCTTC
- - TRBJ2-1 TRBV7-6 CASSLAGTQNEQFF TGTGCCAGCAGCTTAGCCGGGACCCAAAATGAGCAGTTCTTC
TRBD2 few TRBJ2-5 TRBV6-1 CASSPGGRKTQYF TGTGCCAGCAGCCCCGGCGGGAGGAAGACCCAGTACTTC
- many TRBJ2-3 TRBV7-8 CASSLSPDTQYF TGTGCCAGCAGCTTAAGTCCAGATACGCAGTATTTT
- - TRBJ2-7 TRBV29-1 CSVEGRNYEQYF TGCAGCGTTGAGGGCAGGAACTACGAGCAGTACTTC
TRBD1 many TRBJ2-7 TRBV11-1 CASSYSGGSDPYEQYF TGTGCCAGCAGCTATTCAGGGGGTAGCGACCCCTACGAGCAGTACTTC
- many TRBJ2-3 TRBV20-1 CGSLTDTQYF TGCGGTTCCCTCACAGATACGCAGTATTTT
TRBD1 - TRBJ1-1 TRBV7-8 CASSGQGVVNTEAFF TGTGCCAGCAGCGGACAGGGGGTGGTGAACACTGAAGCTTTCTTT
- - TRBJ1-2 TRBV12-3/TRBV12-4 CASSLTDTNYGYTF TGTGCCAGCAGTTTAACAGATACTAACTATGGCTACACCTTC
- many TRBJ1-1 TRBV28 CASSPFPGSGTEAFF TGTGCCAGCAGCCCCTTCCCGGGCTCGGGCACTGAAGCTTTCTTT
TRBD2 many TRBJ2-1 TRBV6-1 CASSGQREVNEQFF TGTGCCAGCAGCGGACAGCGGGAGGTCAATGAGCAGTTCTTC
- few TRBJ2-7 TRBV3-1 CASSGDSDYEQYF TGTGCCAGCAGCGGGGACTCCGACTACGAGCAGTACTTC
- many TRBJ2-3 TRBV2 CASSDPRDSTDTQYF TGTGCCAGCAGTGATCCTCGGGACAGCACAGATACGCAGTATTTT
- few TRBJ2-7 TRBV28 CASRPRDVPTYEQYF TGTGCCAGCAGACCCCGGGACGTACCTACCTACGAGCAGTACTTC
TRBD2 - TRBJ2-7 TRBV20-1 CSAPSGRAYEQYF TGCAGTGCCCCCAGCGGGAGGGCCTACGAGCAGTACTTC
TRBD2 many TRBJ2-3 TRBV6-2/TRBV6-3 CASSHPRTSGSTDTQYF TGTGCCAGCAGTCATCCGCGGACTAGCGGGAGCACAGATACGCAGTATTTT
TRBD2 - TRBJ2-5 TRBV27 CASSPNSPPLAGGETQYF TGTGCCAGCAGTCCGAACTCACCCCCACTAGCGGGAGGAGAGACCCAGTACTTC
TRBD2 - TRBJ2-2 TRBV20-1 CSARTGLAAAGELFF TGCAGTGCTAGAACGGGACTAGCGGCTGCCGGGGAGCTGTTTTTT
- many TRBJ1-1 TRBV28 CASTMEGVTEAFF TGTGCCAGCACCATGGAGGGAGTCACTGAAGCTTTCTTT
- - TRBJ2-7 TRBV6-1 CATSTGNEQYF TGTGCCACCTCTACTGGAAACGAGCAGTACTTC
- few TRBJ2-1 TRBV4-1 CASSQERFSYNEQFF TGCGCCAGCAGCCAAGAGAGGTTCTCCTACAATGAGCAGTTCTTC
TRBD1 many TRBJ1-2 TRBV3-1 CASSQDAGGLSNYGYTF TGTGCCAGCAGCCAAGATGCAGGGGGCCTCTCAAACTATGGCTACACCTTC
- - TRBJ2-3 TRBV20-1 CNADTGSDTQYF TGCAATGCCGATACAGGGTCAGATACGCAGTATTTT
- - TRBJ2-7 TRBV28 CATGLERASYEQYF TGTGCCACCGGATTGGAGAGGGCCTCGTACGAGCAGTACTTC
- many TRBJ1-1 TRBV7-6 CASSRESTGLNTEAFF TGTGCCAGCAGCCGAGAATCTACAGGTCTGAACACTGAAGCTTTCTTT
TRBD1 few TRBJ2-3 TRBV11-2 CASSQPQGAPGKDTQYF TGTGCCAGCAGCCAACCTCAGGGGGCGCCCGGAAAAGATACGCAGTATTTT
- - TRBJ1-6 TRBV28 CASSTGGYYNSPLHF TGTGCCAGCAGCACCGGGGGTTACTATAATTCACCCCTCCACTTT
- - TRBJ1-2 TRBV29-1 CSVENRDSYTF TGCAGCGTTGAAAACAGGGATTCCTACACCTTC
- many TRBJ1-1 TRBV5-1 CASSSDLWGVLNTEAFF TGCGCCAGCAGCTCCGACTTATGGGGAGTCCTAAACACTGAAGCTTTCTTT
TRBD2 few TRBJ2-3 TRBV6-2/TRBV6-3 CASSYPWEGRDTQYF TGTGCCAGCAGTTACCCGTGGGAGGGCCGGGATACGCAGTATTTT
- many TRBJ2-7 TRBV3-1 CASSQGTNSYEQYF TGTGCCAGCAGCCAAGGGACTAATTCCTACGAGCAGTACTTC
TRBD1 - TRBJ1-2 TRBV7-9 CASSREGGTGTHYGYTF TGTGCCAGCAGCCGGGAAGGGGGGACAGGGACCCACTATGGCTACACCTTC
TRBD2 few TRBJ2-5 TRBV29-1 CSATSGTSGSLQETQYF TGCAGCGCTACCTCCGGGACTAGCGGGAGTTTGCAAGAGACCCAGTACTTC
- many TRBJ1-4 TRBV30 CAGVWATNEKLFF TGTGCCGGGGTATGGGCAACTAATGAAAAACTGTTTTTT
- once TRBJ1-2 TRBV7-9 CASIQDHRDGYTF TGTGCCAGCATCCAAGATCACAGGGATGGCTACACCTTC
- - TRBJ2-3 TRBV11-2 CASSPHRGGTDTQYF TGTGCCAGCAGCCCCCACAGGGGGGGTACAGATACGCAGTATTTT
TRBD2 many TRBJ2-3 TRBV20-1 CSARDPSGSPRYTDTQYF TGCAGTGCTAGAGATCCTAGCGGGAGTCCACGATACACAGATACGCAGTATTTT
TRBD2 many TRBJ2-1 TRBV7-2 CASRREENEQFF TGTGCCTCGCGGCGGGAGGAAAATGAGCAGTTCTTC
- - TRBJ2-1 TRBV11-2 CASSFTLDSSGEQFF TGTGCCAGCAGCTTTACTCTGGACAGTTCGGGTGAGCAGTTCTTC
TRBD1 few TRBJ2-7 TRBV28 CASSNFGTGVSYEQYF TGTGCCAGCAGTAACTTCGGGACAGGGGTATCCTACGAGCAGTACTTC
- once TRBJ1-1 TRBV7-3 CASSLYGGVNTEAFF TGTGCCAGCAGCTTATACGGTGGGGTGAACACTGAAGCTTTCTTT
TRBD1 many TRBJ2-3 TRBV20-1 CSASDRGKSTDTQYF TGCAGTGCTTCCGACAGGGGGAAAAGCACAGATACGCAGTATTTT
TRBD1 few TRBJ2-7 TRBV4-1 CASSQVIGGIFEQYF TGCGCCAGCAGCCAAGTTATAGGGGGCATTTTCGAGCAGTACTTC
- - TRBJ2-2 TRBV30 CAWSAPGTHTGELFF TGTGCCTGGAGTGCCCCGGGAACACATACCGGGGAGCTGTTTTTT